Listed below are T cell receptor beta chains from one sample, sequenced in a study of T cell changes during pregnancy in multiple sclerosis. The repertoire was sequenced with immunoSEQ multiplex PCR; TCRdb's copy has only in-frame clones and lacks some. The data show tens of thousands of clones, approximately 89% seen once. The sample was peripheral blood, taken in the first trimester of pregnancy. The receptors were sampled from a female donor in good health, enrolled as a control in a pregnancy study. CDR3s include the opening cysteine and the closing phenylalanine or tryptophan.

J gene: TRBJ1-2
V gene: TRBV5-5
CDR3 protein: CASSLGGPGTGRFNYGYTF

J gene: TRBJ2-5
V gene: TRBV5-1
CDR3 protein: CASSTLRSTVTGGETQYF

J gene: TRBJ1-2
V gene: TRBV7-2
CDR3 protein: CASGGRASGYTF

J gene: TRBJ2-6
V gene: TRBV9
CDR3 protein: CASSVAGGQGVGANVLTF

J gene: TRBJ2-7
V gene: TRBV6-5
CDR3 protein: CASSYHGQSHEQYF

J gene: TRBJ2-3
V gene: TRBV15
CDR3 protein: CATSVGGTQYF

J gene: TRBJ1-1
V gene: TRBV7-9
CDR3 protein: CASSLALGPGGAFF

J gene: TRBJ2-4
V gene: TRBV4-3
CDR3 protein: CASSPGGGNIQYF

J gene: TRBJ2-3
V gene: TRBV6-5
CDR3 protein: CASRDTGWPDTQYF

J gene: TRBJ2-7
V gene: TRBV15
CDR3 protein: CATSRASYEQYF

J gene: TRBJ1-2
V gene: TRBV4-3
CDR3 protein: CASSQGITEQYGYTF